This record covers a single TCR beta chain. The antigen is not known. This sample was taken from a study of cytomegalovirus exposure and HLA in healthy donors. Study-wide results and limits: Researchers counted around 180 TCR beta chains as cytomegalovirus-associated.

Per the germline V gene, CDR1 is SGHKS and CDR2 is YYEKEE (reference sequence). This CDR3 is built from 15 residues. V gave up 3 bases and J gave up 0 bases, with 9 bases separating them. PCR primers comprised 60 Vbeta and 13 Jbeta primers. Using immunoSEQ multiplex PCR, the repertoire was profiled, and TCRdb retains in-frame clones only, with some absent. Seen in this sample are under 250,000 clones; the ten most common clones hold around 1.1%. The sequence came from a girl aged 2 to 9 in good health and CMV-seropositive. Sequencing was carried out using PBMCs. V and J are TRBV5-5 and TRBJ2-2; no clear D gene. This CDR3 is CASSSLSSNTGELFF. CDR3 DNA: TGTGCCAGCAGCTCCTTGTCGTCGAACACCGGGGAGCTGTTTTTT. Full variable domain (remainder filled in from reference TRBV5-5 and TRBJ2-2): DAGVTQSPTHLIKTRGQQVTLRCSPISGHKSVSWYQQVLGQGPQFIFQYYEKEERGRGNFPDRFSARQFPNYSSELNVNALLLGDSALYLCASSSLSSNTGELFFGEGSRLTVL.